This T cell receptor beta chain is drawn from a study of T-cell memory formation after mild COVID-19. Study at large: Clustering of TCRs was largely donor specific. Study-level points and caveats: Within pre-infection memory, some responding clones were found, suggesting cross-reactive memory joined. Among CD4+ contracting clones, most were CM and EM, and CD8+ ones EMRA.

The sample holds a few counts of this clonotype. Antigen specificity is unknown. Researchers used 5'RACE with constant-segment primers to make TCR alpha and TCR beta cDNA libraries that carry sample barcodes and UMIs. TCRdb called the 5' RACE reads again in MiXCR, with one record for every CDR3 protein. The sample records 200,000 to 250,000 distinct CDR3 sequences, over 9% being singletons. CDR3 size: 17 residues. V dropped 3 bases and J dropped 5; count of bases not matched to a gene: 9. Germline V lookup: CDR1 SGHRS, CDR2 YFSETQ. This chain uses TRBV5-1 with TRBJ2-2, with TRBD2 matching 11 bases. The TCR sequence derives from a man between 18 and 29 years old who had mild COVID-19 (a few samples of this study predate the infection). Cell type and time point are not known. The specimen was PBMCs or a T cell subset sorted from them (not recorded which). The CDR3 DNA is TGCGCCAGCAGCTCCACTAGCGGGGGTACGGTGACCGGGGAGCTGTTTTTT. Amino acids: CASSSTSGGTVTGELFF.